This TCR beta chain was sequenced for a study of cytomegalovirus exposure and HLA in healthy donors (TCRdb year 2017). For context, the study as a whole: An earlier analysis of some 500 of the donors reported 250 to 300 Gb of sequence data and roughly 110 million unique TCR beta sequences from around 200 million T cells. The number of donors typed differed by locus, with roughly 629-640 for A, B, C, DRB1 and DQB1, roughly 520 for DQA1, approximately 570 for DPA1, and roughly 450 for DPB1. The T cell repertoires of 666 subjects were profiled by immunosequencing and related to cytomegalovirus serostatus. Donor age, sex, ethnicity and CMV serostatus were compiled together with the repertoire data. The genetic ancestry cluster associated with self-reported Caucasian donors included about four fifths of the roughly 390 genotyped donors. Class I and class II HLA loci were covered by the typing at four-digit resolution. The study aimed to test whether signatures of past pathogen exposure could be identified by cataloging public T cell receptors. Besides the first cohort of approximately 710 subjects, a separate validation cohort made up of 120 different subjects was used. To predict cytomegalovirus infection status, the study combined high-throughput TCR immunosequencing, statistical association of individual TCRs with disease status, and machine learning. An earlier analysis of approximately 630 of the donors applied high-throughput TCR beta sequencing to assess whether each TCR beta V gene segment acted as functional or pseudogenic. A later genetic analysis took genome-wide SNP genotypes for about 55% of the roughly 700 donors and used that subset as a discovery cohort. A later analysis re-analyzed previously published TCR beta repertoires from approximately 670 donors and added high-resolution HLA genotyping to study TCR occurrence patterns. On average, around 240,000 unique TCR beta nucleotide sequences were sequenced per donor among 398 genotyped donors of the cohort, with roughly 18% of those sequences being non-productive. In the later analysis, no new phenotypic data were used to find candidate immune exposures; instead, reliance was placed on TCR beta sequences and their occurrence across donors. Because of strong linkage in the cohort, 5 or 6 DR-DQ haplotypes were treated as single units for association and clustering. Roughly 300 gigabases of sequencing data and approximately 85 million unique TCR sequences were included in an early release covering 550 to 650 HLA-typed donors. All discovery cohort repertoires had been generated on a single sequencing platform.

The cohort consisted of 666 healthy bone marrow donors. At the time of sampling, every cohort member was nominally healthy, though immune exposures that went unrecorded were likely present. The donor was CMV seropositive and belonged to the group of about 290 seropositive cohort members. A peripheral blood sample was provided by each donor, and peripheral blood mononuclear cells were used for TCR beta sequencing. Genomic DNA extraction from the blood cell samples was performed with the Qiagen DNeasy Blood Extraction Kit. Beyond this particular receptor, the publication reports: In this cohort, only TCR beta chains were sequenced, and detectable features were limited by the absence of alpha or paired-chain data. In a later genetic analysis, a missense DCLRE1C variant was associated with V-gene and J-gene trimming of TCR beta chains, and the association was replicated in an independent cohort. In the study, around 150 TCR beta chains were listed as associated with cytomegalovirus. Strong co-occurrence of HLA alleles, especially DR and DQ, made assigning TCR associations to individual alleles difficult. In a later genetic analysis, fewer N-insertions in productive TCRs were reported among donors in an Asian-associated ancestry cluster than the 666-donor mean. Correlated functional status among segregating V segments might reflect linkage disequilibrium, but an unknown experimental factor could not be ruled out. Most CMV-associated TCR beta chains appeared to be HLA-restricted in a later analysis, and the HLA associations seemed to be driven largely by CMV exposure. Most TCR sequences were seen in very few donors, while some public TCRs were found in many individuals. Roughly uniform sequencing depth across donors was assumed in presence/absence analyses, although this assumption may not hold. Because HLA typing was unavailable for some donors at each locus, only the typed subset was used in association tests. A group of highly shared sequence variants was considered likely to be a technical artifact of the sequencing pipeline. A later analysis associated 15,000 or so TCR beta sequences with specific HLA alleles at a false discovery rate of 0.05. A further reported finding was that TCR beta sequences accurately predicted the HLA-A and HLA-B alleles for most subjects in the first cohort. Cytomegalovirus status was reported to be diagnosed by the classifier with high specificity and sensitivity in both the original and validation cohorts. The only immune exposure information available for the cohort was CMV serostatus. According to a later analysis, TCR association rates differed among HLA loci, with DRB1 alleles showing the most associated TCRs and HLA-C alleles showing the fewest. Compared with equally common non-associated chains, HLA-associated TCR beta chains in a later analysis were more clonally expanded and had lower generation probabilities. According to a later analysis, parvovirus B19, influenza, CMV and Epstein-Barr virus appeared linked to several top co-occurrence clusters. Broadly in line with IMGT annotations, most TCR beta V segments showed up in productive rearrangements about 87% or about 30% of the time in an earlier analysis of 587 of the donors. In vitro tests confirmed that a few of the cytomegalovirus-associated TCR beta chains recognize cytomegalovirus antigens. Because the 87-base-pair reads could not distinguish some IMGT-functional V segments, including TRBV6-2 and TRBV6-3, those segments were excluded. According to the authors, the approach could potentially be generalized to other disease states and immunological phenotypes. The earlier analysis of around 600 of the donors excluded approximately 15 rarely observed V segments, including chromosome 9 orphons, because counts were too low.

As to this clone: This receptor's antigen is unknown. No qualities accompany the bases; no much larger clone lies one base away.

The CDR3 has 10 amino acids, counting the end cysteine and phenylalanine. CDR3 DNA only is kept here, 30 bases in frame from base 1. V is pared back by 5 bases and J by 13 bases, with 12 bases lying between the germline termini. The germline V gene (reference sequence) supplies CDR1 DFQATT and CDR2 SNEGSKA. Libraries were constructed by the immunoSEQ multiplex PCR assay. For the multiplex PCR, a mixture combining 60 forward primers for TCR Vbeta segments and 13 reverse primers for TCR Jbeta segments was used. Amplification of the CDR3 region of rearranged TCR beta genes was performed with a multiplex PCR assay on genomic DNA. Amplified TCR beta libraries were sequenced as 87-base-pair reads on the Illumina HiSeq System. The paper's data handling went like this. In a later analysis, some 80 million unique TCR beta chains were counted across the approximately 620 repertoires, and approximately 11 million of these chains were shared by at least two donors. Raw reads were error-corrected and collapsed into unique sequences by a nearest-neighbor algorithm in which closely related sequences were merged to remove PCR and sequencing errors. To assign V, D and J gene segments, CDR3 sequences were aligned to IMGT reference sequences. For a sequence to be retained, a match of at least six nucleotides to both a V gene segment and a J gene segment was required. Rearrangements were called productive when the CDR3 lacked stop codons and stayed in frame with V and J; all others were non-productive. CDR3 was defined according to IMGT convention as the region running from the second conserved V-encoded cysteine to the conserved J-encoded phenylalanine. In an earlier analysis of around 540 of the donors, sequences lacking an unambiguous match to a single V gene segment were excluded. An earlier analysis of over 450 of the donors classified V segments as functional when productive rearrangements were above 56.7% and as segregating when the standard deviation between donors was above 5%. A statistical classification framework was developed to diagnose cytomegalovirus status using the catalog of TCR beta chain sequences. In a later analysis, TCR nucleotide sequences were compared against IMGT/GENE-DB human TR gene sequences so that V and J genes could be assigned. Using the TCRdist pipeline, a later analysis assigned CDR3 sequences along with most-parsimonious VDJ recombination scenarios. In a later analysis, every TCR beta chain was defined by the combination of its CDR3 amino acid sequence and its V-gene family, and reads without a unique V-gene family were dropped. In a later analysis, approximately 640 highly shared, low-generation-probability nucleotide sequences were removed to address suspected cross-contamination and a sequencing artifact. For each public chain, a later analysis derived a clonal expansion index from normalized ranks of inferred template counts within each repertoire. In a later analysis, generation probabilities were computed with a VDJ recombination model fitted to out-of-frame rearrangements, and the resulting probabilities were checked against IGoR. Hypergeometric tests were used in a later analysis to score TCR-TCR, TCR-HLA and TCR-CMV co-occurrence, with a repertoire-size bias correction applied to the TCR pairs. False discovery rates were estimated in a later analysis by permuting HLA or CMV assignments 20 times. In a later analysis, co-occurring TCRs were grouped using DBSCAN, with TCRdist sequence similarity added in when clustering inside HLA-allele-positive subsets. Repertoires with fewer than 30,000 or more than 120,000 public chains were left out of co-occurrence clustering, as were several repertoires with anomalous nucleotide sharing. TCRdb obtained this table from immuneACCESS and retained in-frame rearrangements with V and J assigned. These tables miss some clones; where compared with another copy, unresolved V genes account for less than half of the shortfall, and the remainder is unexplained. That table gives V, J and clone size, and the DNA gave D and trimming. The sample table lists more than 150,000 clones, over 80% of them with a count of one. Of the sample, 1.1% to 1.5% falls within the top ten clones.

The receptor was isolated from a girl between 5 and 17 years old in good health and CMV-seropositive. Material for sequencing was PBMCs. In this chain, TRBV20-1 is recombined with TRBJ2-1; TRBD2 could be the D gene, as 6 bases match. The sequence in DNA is TGCAGTGCTCCCGGGACTTCACAGTTCTTC. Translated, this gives CSAPGTSQFF.